The 9 T cell receptor beta chains presented below share a single source sample, sequenced in a study of blood T cell repertoires in COVID-19. The table came from immunoSEQ multiplex PCR; TCRdb's copy has only in-frame clones and leaves some out. Of about 140,000 clones in the sample, approximately 80% were seen once. Sequencing was done on a sample of peripheral blood. The receptor set was obtained from a man in his 60s who had recovered from COVID-19.

This clone showed up just a few times. The chain links TRBV7-2 to TRBJ1-2; tentatively, D is TRBD1 (5 bases). V was shortened by 5 bases and J by 4 bases, with 17 bases between the two germline ends. This CDR3 region has 15 residues. Per germline, CDR1 SGHTA and CDR2 FQGNSA. CDR3 residues: CASSPTGGAGYGYTF. In DNA, the CDR3 is TGTGCCAGCAGCCCCACCGGAGGGGCCGGCTATGGCTACACCTTC.

The rearrangement links TRBV3-1 (or the pseudogene TRBV3-2) to TRBJ1-3, with 8 bases identical to TRBD1. With 10 bases clipped from V and 3 bases from J, the junction kept 17 bases outside the gene matches. Germline CDR1 reads LGHDT; CDR2 reads YNNKEL (reference sequence). The CDR3 runs 17 residues. This chain's CDR3 is CANPGQETLCLGNTIYF. The CDR3 coding sequence is TGTGCCAACCCGGGACAGGAAACGTTATGTCTTGGAAACACCATATATTTT.

J is TRBJ2-5 and V is TRBV6-2 or TRBV6-3; 9 positions match TRBD2. Germline V lookup: CDR1 MNHEY, CDR2 SVGEGT. V trimming: 0 bases; J trimming: 1 base; junction bases outside the gene matches: 9. The CDR3 consists of 18 residues. CDR3 sequence (DNA): TGTGCCAGCAGTTACTCCTTACTAGCGGGCGGTCTCCAAGAGACCCAGTACTTC. Protein: CASSYSLLAGGLQETQYF.

The chain joins TRBV6-5 to TRBJ1-2; D may be TRBD1 (6 bases). The CDR3 runs to 13 residues. Germline CDR1 is MNHEY and CDR2 is SVGAGI. V lost 5 bases, J lost 6 bases, and 13 bases lay in between. The CDR3 sequence: CASSHQTGDGYTF. As DNA, the CDR3 is TGTGCCAGCAGTCATCAGACAGGAGATGGCTACACCTTC.

This chain joins TRBV4-3 and TRBJ2-1; a weak D match, TRBD2 (7 bases). This CDR3 comprises 15 residues. The V gene lost 0 bases and the J gene lost 9 bases, with 15 bases spanning the gap. Germline V gives CDR1 LGHNA, CDR2 YSLEER. CDR3 nucleotide sequence: TGCGCCAGCAGCCAAGATGTTGGGGGGGGCAGTGAGCAGTTCTTC. It is translated as CASSQDVGGGSEQFF.

The chain links TRBV7-2 to TRBJ2-5, with TRBD2 as a possible D gene (6 bases). V gave up 4 bases and J gave up 2 bases, with 8 bases separating them. Germline CDR1 SGHTA, CDR2 FQGNSA. This CDR3 contains 13 residues. The CDR3 region is CASSYSGQETQYF. CDR3 coding DNA: TGTGCCAGCAGCTATAGCGGTCAAGAGACCCAGTACTTC.

The sample holds a few counts of this clone. The chain carries TRBV3-1 (or the pseudogene TRBV3-2) and TRBJ2-1, with 11 bases fitting TRBD2. The CDR3 is 16 amino acids. Germline V gene lookup returns CDR1 LGHDT and CDR2 YNNKEL (reference sequence). V was clipped by 4 bases and J by 6 bases; unmatched bases: 8. The CDR3 bases are TGTGCCAGCAGCCGATATACTAGCGGGAGAGTCAATGAGCAGTTCTTC. Its translation: CASSRYTSGRVNEQFF.

The chain joins TRBV28 to TRBJ2-5; 7 bases are shared with TRBD1. Per germline, CDR1 MDHEN and CDR2 SYDVKM. The V segment lost 5 bases and the J segment 5 bases; nucleotides outside the gene matches: 8. This CDR3 has 14 residues. The CDR3 DNA reads TGTGCCAGCAGTATAAGACAGGGCTTGGAGACCCAGTACTTC. Encoded protein: CASSIRQGLETQYF.

This clone was picked up a small number of times. The chain links TRBV7-9 to TRBJ2-7, with TRBD2 as a possible D gene (6 bases). V was shortened by 5 bases and J by 4 bases, with 12 bases between the two germline ends. Germline V lookup: CDR1 SEHNR, CDR2 FQNEAQ (reference sequence). This CDR3 contains 13 residues. The CDR3 sequence: CASSNIGGYEQYF. In DNA form, the CDR3 reads TGTGCCAGCAGCAATATTGGAGGGTACGAGCAGTACTTC.